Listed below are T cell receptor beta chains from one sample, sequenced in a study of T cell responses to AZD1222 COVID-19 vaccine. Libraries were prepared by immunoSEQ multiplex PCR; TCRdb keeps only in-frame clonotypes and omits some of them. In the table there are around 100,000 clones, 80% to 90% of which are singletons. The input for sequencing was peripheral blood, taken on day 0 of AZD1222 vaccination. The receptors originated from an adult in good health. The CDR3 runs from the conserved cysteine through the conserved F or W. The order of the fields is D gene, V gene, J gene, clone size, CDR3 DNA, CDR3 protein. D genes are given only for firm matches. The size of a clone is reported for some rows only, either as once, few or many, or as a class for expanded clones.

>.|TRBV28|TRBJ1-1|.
TGTGCCAGCAGTCCTCTGACAGGGAACACTGAAGCTTTCTTT
CASSPLTGNTEAFF
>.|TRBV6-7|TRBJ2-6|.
TGTGCCAGCAGTTACTCATCCCGCTCTGGGGCCAACGTCCTGACTTTC
CASSYSSRSGANVLTF
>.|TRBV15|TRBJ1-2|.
TGTGCCACCAGCCGGGACTTCGCTTCGACTTATGGCTACACCTTC
CATSRDFASTYGYTF
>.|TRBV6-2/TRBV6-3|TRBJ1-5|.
TGTGCCAGCAGTTACGAGGCCCGGGGGCCCCAGCATTTT
CASSYEARGPQHF
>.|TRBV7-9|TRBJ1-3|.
TGTGCCAGCAGCTCTGGGAACACGGGATCTGGAAACACCATATATTTT
CASSSGNTGSGNTIYF
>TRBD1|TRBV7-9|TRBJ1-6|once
TGTGCCAGCAGCCCAAGGACAGGGGGTAATTCACCCCTCCACTTT
CASSPRTGGNSPLHF
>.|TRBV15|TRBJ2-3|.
TGTGCCACCAGCAGCCTTCTATCGACGTTCGGAGCAGATACGCAGTATTTT
CATSSLLSTFGADTQYF
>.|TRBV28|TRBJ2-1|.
TGTGCCAGCAGGCCCAGAGGGAATTACTACAATGAGCAGTTCTTC
CASRPRGNYYNEQFF
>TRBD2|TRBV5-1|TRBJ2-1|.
TGCGCCAGCAGCTCCCTTAGCGGGGGGGCTCACAATGAGCAGTTCTTC
CASSSLSGGAHNEQFF
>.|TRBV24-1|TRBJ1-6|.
TGTGCCACCAGTGAGGCGGGGAATTCACCCCTCCACTTT
CATSEAGNSPLHF
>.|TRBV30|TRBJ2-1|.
TGTGCCGCAACTGGGAGCTACAATGAGCAGTTCTTC
CAATGSYNEQFF
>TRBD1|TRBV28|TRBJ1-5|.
TGTGCCAGCAGCCTAGGACAGGGGTTTCGTCAGCCCCAGCATTTT
CASSLGQGFRQPQHF
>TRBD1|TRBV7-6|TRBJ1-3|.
TGTGCCAGCAGCAGAACAGGGGGGATCGGAAACACCATATATTTT
CASSRTGGIGNTIYF
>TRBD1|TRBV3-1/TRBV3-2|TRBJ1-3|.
TGTGCCAGCAACTCCGGACAGGGTGCTGGAAACACCATATATTTT
CASNSGQGAGNTIYF
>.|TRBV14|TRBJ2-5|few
TGTGCCAGCAGCCAATCAAGACTAGAAGAGACCCAGTACTTC
CASSQSRLEETQYF
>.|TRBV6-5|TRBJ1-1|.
TGTGCCAGCAGTTACCAGTCGGGGCTAGGGACTGAAGCTTTCTTT
CASSYQSGLGTEAFF
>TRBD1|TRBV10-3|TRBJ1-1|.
TGTGCCATCACCGAGGACAGGGGGCGAAACACTGAAGCTTTCTTT
CAITEDRGRNTEAFF
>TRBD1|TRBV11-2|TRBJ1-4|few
TGTGCCAGCAGCTGGACAGGGGGGACTAATGAAAAACTGTTTTTT
CASSWTGGTNEKLFF
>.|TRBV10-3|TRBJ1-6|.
TGTGCCATCAGTGTCCAGAGGTTGCAGGAGGGCTCACCCCTCCACTTT
CAISVQRLQEGSPLHF
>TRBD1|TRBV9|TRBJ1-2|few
TGTGCCAGCAGCGTAGGGGCAGGGGGGACTAACTATGGCTACACCTTC
CASSVGAGGTNYGYTF
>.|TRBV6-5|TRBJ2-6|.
TGTGCCAGCAGGACCTCTGGGGCCAACGTCCTGACTTTC
CASRTSGANVLTF
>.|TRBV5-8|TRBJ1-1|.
TGTGCCAGCAGCTCCAATTTCTTT
CASSSNFF
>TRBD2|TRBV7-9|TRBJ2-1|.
TGTGCCAGCAGCCCCCCCGGACTAGCGGGACCCAACAATGAGCAGTTCTTC
CASSPPGLAGPNNEQFF
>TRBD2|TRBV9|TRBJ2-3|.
TGTGCCAGCGGACCACTAGCGGCCCTCGCCCTCACAGATACGCAGTATTTT
CASGPLAALALTDTQYF
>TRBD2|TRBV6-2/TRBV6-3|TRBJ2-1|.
TGTGCCAGCAGCCTCCGGACTAGCGGGACCTCCTACAATGAGCAGTTCTTC
CASSLRTSGTSYNEQFF
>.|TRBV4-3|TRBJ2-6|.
TGCGCCAGCAGCCAAGGCCTCGGGGCCGGGGCCAACGTCCTGACTTTC
CASSQGLGAGANVLTF
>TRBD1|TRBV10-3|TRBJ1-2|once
TGTGCCATCAGTGATTTTCAGGGGGCAGTCTATGGCTACACCTTC
CAISDFQGAVYGYTF
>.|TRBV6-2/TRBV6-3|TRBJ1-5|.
TGTGCCAGCAGTGCCTCCACAGGGTATGGCAATCAGCCCCAGCATTTT
CASSASTGYGNQPQHF
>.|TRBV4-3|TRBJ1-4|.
TGCGCCAGCAGCCAAGTATTAGGCGGGCAGCAGAGAGAAAAACTGTTTTTT
CASSQVLGGQQREKLFF
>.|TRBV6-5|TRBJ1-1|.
TGTGCCACCAAGCCGGACAAGAACACTGAAGCTTTCTTT
CATKPDKNTEAFF
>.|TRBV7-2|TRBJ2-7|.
TGTGCCAGCAGACCCGACGGGGGACCCTACGAGCAGTACTTC
CASRPDGGPYEQYF
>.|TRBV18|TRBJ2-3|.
TGTGCCAGCCACGGGGGGCGGGCAGATACGCAGTATTTT
CASHGGRADTQYF
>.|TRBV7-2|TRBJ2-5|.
TGTGCCAGCAGCCGGGACGGACAAGAGACCCAGTACTTC
CASSRDGQETQYF
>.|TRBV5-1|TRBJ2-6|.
TGCGCCAGCAGCGACACTGGGGCCAACGTCCTGACTTTC
CASSDTGANVLTF
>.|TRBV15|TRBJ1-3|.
TGTGCCACCAGCACCTTACAGGGAACGGTCGCTGGAAACACCATATATTTT
CATSTLQGTVAGNTIYF
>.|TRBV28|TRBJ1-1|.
TGTGCCAGCAGTTTGTGGGACACGAACTTGAACACTGAAGCTTTCTTT
CASSLWDTNLNTEAFF
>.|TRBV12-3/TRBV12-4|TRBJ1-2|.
TGTGCCAGCAGTTTTTATCGGGGAGATGGCTACACCTTC
CASSFYRGDGYTF
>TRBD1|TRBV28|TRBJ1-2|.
TGTGCCACCAGAACACAGGGGCAAGCGAGTGGCTACACCTTC
CATRTQGQASGYTF
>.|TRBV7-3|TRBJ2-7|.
TGTGCCAGCAGCTTCCAACAGGGTAACGAGCAGTACTTC
CASSFQQGNEQYF
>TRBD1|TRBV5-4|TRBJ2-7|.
TGTGCCAGCAGCTTGTTGGACAGGGGAGGCAAGCAGTACTTC
CASSLLDRGGKQYF
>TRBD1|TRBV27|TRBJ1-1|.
TGTGCCAGCCGCCAGACCTATCAGGGGGCTAACACTGAAGCTTTCTTT
CASRQTYQGANTEAFF
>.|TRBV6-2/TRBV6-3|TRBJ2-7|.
TGTGCCAGCAGTTACTCACAATTCAGCGAGCAGTACTTC
CASSYSQFSEQYF
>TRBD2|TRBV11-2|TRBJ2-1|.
TGTGCCAGCAGCTTAGGTACTAGCGGGAGGGAGGAGTTCTTC
CASSLGTSGREEFF
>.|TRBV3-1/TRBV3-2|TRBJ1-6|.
TGTGCCAGCAGCCCTCAAGGGACAACCTATAATTCACCCCTCCACTTT
CASSPQGTTYNSPLHF
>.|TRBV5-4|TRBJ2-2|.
TGTGCCAGCAGCGGGGGGATTGTCGGGGAGCTGTTTTTT
CASSGGIVGELFF
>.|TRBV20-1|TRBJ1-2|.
TGCAGTGTCCGGACGGGGTATGGCTACACCTTC
CSVRTGYGYTF
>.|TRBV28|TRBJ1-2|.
TGTGCCAGCCGTAGACCCACGGGTGGGTATGGCTACACCTTC
CASRRPTGGYGYTF
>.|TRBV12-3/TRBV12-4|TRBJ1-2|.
TGTGCCAGCAGCGAGCCGGGCCGGTATGGCTACACCTTC
CASSEPGRYGYTF
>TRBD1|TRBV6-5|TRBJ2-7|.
TGTGCCAGTCGGTCAGGGGGCAGCTACGAGCAGTACTTC
CASRSGGSYEQYF
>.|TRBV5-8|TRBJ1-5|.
TGTGCCAGCGGCGTATTCGGCAGGTATAGCAATCAGCCCCAGCATTTT
CASGVFGRYSNQPQHF
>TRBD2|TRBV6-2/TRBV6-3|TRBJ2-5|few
TGTGCCAGCAGTAGGGGACTAGCGGGAACTATGGGGGAGACCCAGTACTTC
CASSRGLAGTMGETQYF
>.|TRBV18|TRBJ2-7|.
TGTGCCAGCTCACCACGGGGAAACTACGAGCAGTACTTC
CASSPRGNYEQYF
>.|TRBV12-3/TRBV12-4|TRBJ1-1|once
TGTGCCAGCAGTTTATGGGGGAACACTGAAGCTTTCTTT
CASSLWGNTEAFF
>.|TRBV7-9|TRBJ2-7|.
TGTGCCAGCAGCCAGAGAAACACCTACGAGCAGTACTTC
CASSQRNTYEQYF
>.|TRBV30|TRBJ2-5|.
TGTGCCTGGAGTGGGCAGCCGCAGACCCAGTACTTC
CAWSGQPQTQYF
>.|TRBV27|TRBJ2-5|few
TGTGCCAGCAGTTTATGGGGACTTAAAGAGACCCAGTACTTC
CASSLWGLKETQYF
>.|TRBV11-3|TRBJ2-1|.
TGTGCCAGCAGCTTAAGTTTGGCAAACAAGCAGTTCTTC
CASSLSLANKQFF